The 16 T cell receptor beta chains below were found in one sample sequenced in a study of cytomegalovirus exposure and HLA in healthy donors. PCR involved 60 Vbeta and 13 Jbeta primers. The table came from immunoSEQ multiplex PCR; TCRdb's copy has only in-frame clones and leaves some out. Of about 84,000 clones in the sample, around three fifths were seen once. Sample: PBMCs. The receptors derive from a woman between 35 and 50 years old in good health and CMV-seropositive.

The V call is TRBV10-3, the J call TRBJ1-3, with 8 nucleotides matching TRBD1. The CDR3 extends over 17 amino acids. Per germline, CDR1 ENHRY and CDR2 SYGVKD. V shed 0 bases and J 0 bases; nucleotides not matched to a gene: 4. CDR3 loop: CAISESSGGISGNTIYF. The CDR3 bases are TGTGCCATCAGTGAGTCCTCAGGGGGCATCTCTGGAAACACCATATATTTT.

The V gene is TRBV5-4, the J gene TRBJ2-4; possible D gene TRBD1, 5 bases. The CDR3 length is 14 residues. Looked up from germline, CDR1 is SGHNT and CDR2 is YYREEE (reference sequence). Trimming stripped 0 bases from V and 7 bases from J, with 11 bases between. This CDR3 is CASSLEGSTNIQYF. For the CDR3, the DNA is TGTGCCAGCAGCTTGGAGGGGTCGACCAACATTCAGTACTTC.

The J gene is TRBJ2-3, the V gene TRBV7-9, with a possible D match to TRBD1 (6 bases). There are 16 residues in the CDR3. CDR1 and CDR2 (germline): SEHNR, FQNEAQ (reference sequence). V was pared by 5 bases and J by 0 bases, with 15 bases between. CDR3 region: CASSPPDRGSTDTQYF. CDR3 DNA: TGTGCCAGCAGCCCTCCGGACAGAGGGAGCACAGATACGCAGTATTTT.

The chain recombines TRBV5-1 with TRBJ2-7; TRBD1 matches at 11 bases. The CDR3 is 15 amino acids. V shed 2 bases and J 3 bases; nucleotides not matched to a gene: 4. Germline V gene data show CDR1 as SGHRS and CDR2 as YFSETQ. This CDR3 is CASSLGGTGGYEQYF. The CDR3 DNA sequence: TGCGCCAGCAGCTTAGGAGGGACAGGGGGCTACGAGCAGTACTTC.

The gene calls are TRBV5-1 and TRBJ2-1, with TRBD2 matching over 11 bases. V dropped 4 bases and J dropped 9; count of bases not matched to a gene: 9. Per the germline V gene, CDR1 is SGHRS and CDR2 is YFSETQ. The CDR3 is 15 amino acids. The DNA for the CDR3 is TGCGCCAGCAGCGACGGACTAGCGGGCCAGGGTGAGCAGTTCTTC. Its translation: CASSDGLAGQGEQFF.

V usage is TRBV5-1 and J usage is TRBJ2-7; the D gene is possibly TRBD2 (6 bases). The CDR3 is 16 amino acids. Germline V gives CDR1 SGHRS, CDR2 YFSETQ. The ends were cut back, 4 bases at V and 3 bases at J, with 20 bases in the middle. CDR3 nucleotide sequence: TGCGCCAGCAGCGAGGCCCGGGGGAAAACAGTCTACGAGCAGTACTTC. It encodes CASSEARGKTVYEQYF.

The chain is built from TRBV4-3 and TRBJ2-7; the match to TRBD2 covers 10 bases. The CDR3 contains 15 residues. Germline V gene data show CDR1 as LGHNA and CDR2 as YSLEER. V lost 4 bases to trimming and J lost 4 bases; unmatched junction nucleotides: 7. CDR3 DNA sequence: TGCGCCAGCAGCCGATTAGCGGGAGGAGAATACGAGCAGTACTTC. Protein product: CASSRLAGGEYEQYF.

The chain employs TRBV11-2 and TRBJ2-7, with 9 bases lining up with TRBD2. V shed 2 bases, J shed 2 bases, and the junction held 10 bases outside the gene matches. This CDR3 has 17 residues. Germline CDR1 and CDR2: SGHAT and FQNNGV. CDR3 protein: CASSLLAGYRGAYEQYF. DNA of the CDR3: TGTGCCAGCAGCTTACTAGCGGGATACCGTGGGGCCTACGAGCAGTACTTC. Full variable domain (rest looked up from reference TRBV11-2 and TRBJ2-7): EAGVAQSPRYKIIEKRQSVAFWCNPISGHATLYWYQQILGQGPKLLIQFQNNGVVDDSQLPKDRFSAERLKGVDSTLKIQPAKLEDSAVYLCASSLLAGYRGAYEQYFGPGTRLTVT.

To note about this clone: The junction and the germline gene differ at one end; a read error may be behind it. The V and J genes are TRBV7-6 and TRBJ1-2, with TRBD1 identical over 10 bases. From germline, CDR1 is SGHVS and CDR2 FNYEAQ. This CDR3 comprises 13 residues. The CDR3 DNA follows: TGTGCCAGCAGCACCGGGACAGGGGATGGTTACACCTTC. Protein product: CASSTGTGDGYTF.

V is TRBV7-6 and J is TRBJ2-1; D unclear. V was pared by 5 bases and J by 6 bases, with 8 bases between. In germline, CDR1 is SGHVS, CDR2 FNYEAQ. CDR3 length equals 12 residues. CDR3 amino acids: CASSLLSNEQFF. The CDR3 DNA is TGTGCCAGCAGCCTCCTTAGCAATGAGCAGTTCTTC.

The chain has TRBV7-2 and TRBJ2-7, with 8 bases identical to TRBD1. Germline V CDR1 and CDR2: SGHTA, FQGNSA. The CDR3 runs 14 residues. J was trimmed by 6 bases and V by 5 bases; bases with no gene match: 9. The CDR3 spells CASSTGTGFGEQYF. CDR3 bases: TGTGCCAGCAGCACCGGGACAGGTTTTGGCGAGCAGTACTTC. The whole variable domain, remainder taken from reference TRBV7-2 and TRBJ2-7, is GAGVSQSPSNKVTEKGKDVELRCDPISGHTALYWYRQSLGQGLEFLIYFQGNSAPDKSGLPSDRFSAERTGGSVSTLTIQRTQQEDSAVYLCASSTGTGFGEQYFGPGTRLTVT.

The CDR3 bases are TGTGCCAGCAGACCGCAGGGGGCAAATGGCTACACCTTC. Encoded protein: CASRPQGANGYTF. The chain recombines TRBV5-6 with TRBJ1-2; 8 nucleotides match TRBD1. This CDR3 region has 13 residues. CDR1 is SGHDT and CDR2 is YYEEEE in the germline V gene. The V gene end was trimmed by 5 bases and the J gene end by 6 bases; junction bases not matched to a gene: 6.

This clone has just one count. The chain recombines TRBV30 with TRBJ2-3; D might be TRBD2 (7 bases). V gave up 1 base and J gave up 3 bases, with 20 bases separating them. Germline lookup yields CDR1 GTSNPN and CDR2 SVGIG (reference sequence). The CDR3 contains 17 residues. CDR3 DNA: TGTGCCTGGAGTGGCAAGGGGGGGGCTTACGTTACAGATACGCAGTATTTT. This translates into CAWSGKGGAYVTDTQYF.

The J gene is TRBJ2-2, the V gene TRBV10-1, with 11 bases fitting TRBD2. V dropped 5 bases and J dropped 5; count of bases not matched to a gene: 7. There are 16 residues in the CDR3. Germline V gene data show CDR1 as WNHNN and CDR2 as SYGVQD (reference sequence). CDR3 region: CASSNSGRAGTGELFF. CDR3 sequence (DNA): TGCGCCAGCAGTAATAGCGGGAGGGCCGGTACCGGGGAGCTGTTTTTT.

The table lists this clone with a few counts. This rearrangement joins TRBV27 to TRBJ2-1; perhaps TRBD1 as D (6 bases). Germline lookup yields CDR1 MNHEY and CDR2 SMNVEV (reference sequence). This CDR3 comprises 16 residues. The germline V and J ends were trimmed by 5 bases and 5 bases, with 19 bases remaining between them. The CDR3 bases are TGTGCCAGCAGTCTTTTGCCCGGACAGTTCAACAATGAGCAGTTCTTC. This gives the protein CASSLLPGQFNNEQFF.

The V and J genes are TRBV4-3 and TRBJ2-7; the D gene is possibly TRBD1 (5 bases). The germline V and J ends were trimmed by 3 bases and 5 bases, with 11 bases remaining between them. In germline, CDR1 is LGHNA, CDR2 YSLEER. This CDR3 region has 13 residues. This CDR3 reads CASSHGAPDEQYF. Here the CDR3 DNA reads TGCGCCAGCAGCCATGGGGCCCCTGACGAGCAGTACTTC.